The source of this TCR beta chain is a study of T-cell reconstitution after alpha-beta-depleted transplantation in children. Looked up from germline, CDR1 is ENHRY and CDR2 is SYGVKD. The CDR3 sequence is 14 residues long. V dropped 0 bases and J dropped 6; count of bases not matched to a gene: 4. This clonotype was found a few times. Unique molecular identifiers were used to barcode this TCRbeta library. Using its own MiXCR run on the PCR reads, TCRdb lists one record per CDR3 protein. The sample consists of about 610,000 distinct CDR3 sequences, approximately 10% of them appearing once. The source material was PBMCs from the stem cell graft donor, sampled from the stem cell graft. The V call is TRBV10-3, the J call TRBJ1-2; 7 bases line up with TRBD1. This TCR was sampled from a human donor who donated a stem cell graft to a child with acute myeloid leukemia. The CDR3, as DNA: TGTGCCATCAGTGAGTCAAGAACAGGGGATGGCTACACCTTC. It encodes CAISESRTGDGYTF.